This T cell receptor beta chain was sequenced during a study of blood T cell repertoires in COVID-19. This CDR3 has 11 amino acids. V lost 4 bases and J lost 9, with 7 bases in between. Germline assignment: CDR1 SEHNR and CDR2 FQNEAQ (reference sequence). Produced via immunoSEQ multiplex PCR; TCRdb's table is partial and in-frame only. The sample lists fewer than 110,000 clones, around 90% seen once, with 15% to 20% in the top ten. Sample: peripheral blood. The TCR sequence derives from a woman at least 80 years old in a cohort sampled during active COVID-19. This chain joins TRBV7-9 and TRBJ2-1, with unresolved D. Here the CDR3 DNA reads TGTGCCAGCAGCTCCTCGTTTGAGCAGTTCTTC. Protein sequence: CASSSSFEQFF.